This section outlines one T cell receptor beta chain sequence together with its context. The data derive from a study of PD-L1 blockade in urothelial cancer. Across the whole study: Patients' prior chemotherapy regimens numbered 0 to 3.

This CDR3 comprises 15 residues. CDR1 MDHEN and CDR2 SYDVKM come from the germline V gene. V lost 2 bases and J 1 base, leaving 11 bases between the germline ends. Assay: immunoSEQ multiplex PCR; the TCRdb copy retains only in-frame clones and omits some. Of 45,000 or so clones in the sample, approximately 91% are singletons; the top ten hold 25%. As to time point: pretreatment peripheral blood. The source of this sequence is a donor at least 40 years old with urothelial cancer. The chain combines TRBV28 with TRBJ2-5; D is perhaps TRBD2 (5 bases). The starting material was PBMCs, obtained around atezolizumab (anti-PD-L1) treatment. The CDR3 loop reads CASSLPGLAQETQYF. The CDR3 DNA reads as TGTGCCAGCAGTTTACCGGGGTTGGCCCAAGAGACCCAGTACTTC.